Below, 28 T cell receptor beta chains from the same sample are listed, as sequenced in a study of cytomegalovirus exposure and HLA in healthy donors. The PCR contained 60 Vbeta and 13 Jbeta primers. Clones were read by immunoSEQ multiplex PCR, and TCRdb kept only the in-frame ones, dropping some. The sample data list about 160,000 clones. The sample taken for sequencing was PBMCs. These receptors all come from a man aged 30-40 years in good health and CMV-seronegative.

This sequence joins TRBV10-1 and TRBJ1-1; D is uncertain. The V gene lost 2 bases and the J gene lost 2 bases, with 6 bases spanning the gap. Germline V CDR1 and CDR2: WNHNN, SYGVQD (reference sequence). CDR3 length: 13 amino acids. The chain's CDR3 is CASSETVNTEAFF. The CDR3 region has the DNA TGCGCCAGCAGTGAGACAGTTAACACTGAAGCTTTCTTT.

J is TRBJ1-1 and V is TRBV6-5, with a tentative D call TRBD1 (5 bases). Germline values: CDR1 MNHEY, CDR2 SVGAGI. Trimming removed 2 bases from V and 3 bases from J, with 10 bases in between. The CDR3 consists of 14 residues. The CDR3 sequence is CASSYRQTYTEAFF. The CDR3, as DNA: TGTGCCAGCAGTTACCGACAGACCTACACTGAAGCTTTCTTT.

This sequence joins TRBV5-1 and TRBJ2-5; D possibly corresponds to TRBD2 (5 bases). The J call may be incorrect, as the DNA end agrees better with TRBJ2-7. The CDR3 consists of 15 residues. Germline values: CDR1 SGHRS, CDR2 YFSETQ. CDR3 DNA: TGCGCCAGCAGCTCGGAGGCGGTGGTGGAGTACGAGCAGTACTTC. It is translated as CASSSEAVVEYEQYF.

This chain links TRBV5-5 with TRBJ1-2; D is undetermined. The CDR3 covers 13 residues. Germline CDR1 is SGHKS and CDR2 is YYEKEE (reference sequence). Trimming stripped 4 bases from V and 5 bases from J, with 12 bases between. Here the CDR3 DNA reads TGTGCCAGCAGCCGAGATCTCAAGTATGGCTACACCTTC. Protein product: CASSRDLKYGYTF.

J is TRBJ2-3 and V is TRBV9; 9 bases are a match to TRBD2. Trimming cost V 3 bases and J 0 bases; bases outside gene matches: 2. The germline V gene encodes CDR1 SGDLS and CDR2 YYNGEE. The CDR3 loop spans 15 amino acids. In DNA, the CDR3 is TGTGCCAGCAGCGCGCGGGGGGGTAGCACAGATACGCAGTATTTT. Its protein product is CASSARGGSTDTQYF.

This sequence joins TRBV5-1 and TRBJ2-1, with 7 bases that match TRBD2. Losses at the gene ends were 5 bases for V and 10 bases for J; bases not matched to a gene: 6. The CDR3 contains 12 residues. Germline values: CDR1 SGHRS, CDR2 YFSETQ. The CDR3 is CASSRDYGEQFF. The DNA for the CDR3 is TGCGCCAGCAGTCGGGACTACGGAGAGCAGTTCTTC.

V and J are TRBV2 and TRBJ2-3, with TRBD1 identical over 7 bases. Trimming removed 5 bases from V and 6 bases from J; junction bases left unmatched: 5. Germline values: CDR1 SNHLY, CDR2 FYNNEI. The CDR3 spans 13 residues. In nucleotides, the CDR3 is TGTGCCAGCAGTTCACAGGGGTCGGATACGCAGTATTTT. It yields the protein CASSSQGSDTQYF.

The chain carries TRBV6-1 and TRBJ2-5; TRBD1 agrees at 9 bases. The CDR3 spans 14 residues. Trimming at V came to 5 bases and at J to 6 bases, leaving 7 bases not matched to a gene. Germline assignment: CDR1 MNHNS and CDR2 SASEGT. This chain's CDR3 is CASSTGGYVQTQYF. CDR3 bases: TGTGCCAGCAGTACAGGGGGCTATGTGCAGACCCAGTACTTC.

The gene calls are TRBV7-2 and TRBJ1-3; D unresolved. Germline CDR1 and CDR2: SGHTA and FQGNSA. V was cut by 4 bases and J by 1 base, with 8 bases left in between. There are 14 residues in the CDR3. The DNA of the CDR3 is TGTGCCAGCAGCTGGCGGGATTCTGGAAACACCATATATTTT. It is translated as CASSWRDSGNTIYF. Using reference TRBV7-2 and TRBJ1-3 for the parts outside the CDR3, the full variable domain is GAGVSQSPSNKVTEKGKDVELRCDPISGHTALYWYRQSLGQGLEFLIYFQGNSAPDKSGLPSDRFSAERTGGSVSTLTIQRTQQEDSAVYLCASSWRDSGNTIYFGEGSWLTVV.

The chain links TRBV27 to TRBJ1-1; D possibly corresponds to TRBD1 (6 bases). This CDR3 is 12 amino acids long. From germline, CDR1 is MNHEY and CDR2 SMNVEV (reference sequence). The ends were cut back, 4 bases at V and 7 bases at J, with 10 bases in the middle. The CDR3 bases are TGTGCCAGCAGTTGGCAGACAGGTGAAGCTTTCTTT. Its translation: CASSWQTGEAFF.

The chain links TRBV7-9 to TRBJ2-3; 11 bases are shared with TRBD1. The CDR3 contains 16 residues. Germline V lookup: CDR1 SEHNR, CDR2 FQNEAQ (reference sequence). V was clipped by 1 base and J by 2 bases; unmatched bases: 2. The CDR3 spells CASSLGTGGVTDTQYF. In DNA form, the CDR3 reads TGTGCCAGCAGCTTAGGGACAGGGGGCGTCACAGATACGCAGTATTTT.

The gene calls are TRBV25-1 and TRBJ1-2, with D possibly matching TRBD1 (5 bases). CDR1 MGHDK and CDR2 SYGVNS come from the germline V gene. The CDR3 loop spans 13 amino acids. V lost 10 bases and J lost 8, with 20 bases in between. This CDR3 is CATQPQGLRGYTF. The CDR3 region has the DNA TGTGCCACACAACCCCAGGGTCTTAGGGGCTACACCTTC.

This chain joins TRBV11-3 and TRBJ2-7; D remains unclear. This CDR3 has 14 residues. Per the germline V gene, CDR1 is SGHNT and CDR2 is YENEEA. Trimming left V 1 base short and J 1 base short, with 8 bases between. This chain's CDR3 is CASSLASGSYEQYF. The DNA of the CDR3 is TGTGCCAGCAGCTTAGCATCCGGGTCCTACGAGCAGTACTTC.

This rearrangement joins TRBV5-1 to TRBJ2-1, with TRBD1 as a possible D gene (6 bases). V lost 0 bases and J 5 bases, leaving 15 bases between the germline ends. CDR1 is SGHRS and CDR2 is YFSETQ in the germline V gene. The CDR3 loop spans 16 amino acids. CDR3 loop: CASSLDREWANNEQFF. In DNA form, the CDR3 reads TGCGCCAGCAGCTTGGACAGGGAATGGGCTAACAATGAGCAGTTCTTC. Full variable domain (remainder filled in from reference TRBV5-1 and TRBJ2-1): KAGVTQTPRYLIKTRGQQVTLSCSPISGHRSVSWYQQTPGQGLQFLFEYFSETQRNKGNFPGRFSGRQFSNSRSEMNVSTLELGDSALYLCASSLDREWANNEQFFGPGTRLTVL.

The genes are TRBV7-9 and TRBJ2-2, with 10 bases fitting TRBD2. The CDR3 contains 16 residues. Trimming cost V 2 bases and J 5 bases; bases outside gene matches: 5. Looked up from germline, CDR1 is SEHNR and CDR2 is FQNEAQ (reference sequence). In nucleotides, the CDR3 is TGTGCCAGCAGCTTACCCCGACTAGCGGGTACCGGGGAGCTGTTTTTT. Protein sequence: CASSLPRLAGTGELFF.

V is TRBV5-5 and J is TRBJ2-3; 8 nucleotides align to TRBD2. CDR3 length equals 16 residues. Germline CDR1 reads SGHKS; CDR2 reads YYEKEE (reference sequence). Trimming took 3 bases from V and 0 from J; bases not matched to a gene: 6. CDR3 region: CASSSGGGPSTDTQYF. The CDR3 DNA is TGTGCCAGCAGCTCCGGGGGGGGGCCTAGCACAGATACGCAGTATTTT.

The chain has TRBV6-6 and TRBJ2-5; D unresolved. This CDR3 region has 11 residues. V lost 6 bases to trimming and J lost 2 bases, with 4 bases between them. Germline V lookup: CDR1 MNHNY, CDR2 SVGAGI (reference sequence). The CDR3 DNA follows: TGTGCCAGCAGCCCTCAAGAGACCCAGTACTTC. Its translation is CASSPQETQYF.

Concerning this clone: Within the sample, other DNA sequences also encode this same CDR3. This chain uses TRBV4-1 with TRBJ1-5; D is perhaps TRBD1 (5 bases). The V and J ends lost 1 base and 6 bases respectively, with 10 bases between them. Per germline, CDR1 MGHRA and CDR2 YSYEKL. The CDR3 contains 14 residues. CDR3 amino acids: CASSQGRGGQPQHF. The DNA for the CDR3 is TGCGCCAGCAGCCAAGGTAGGGGCGGTCAGCCCCAGCATTTT.

The chain is built from TRBV7-2 and TRBJ2-1; D call uncertain. This CDR3 has 13 amino acids. Germline lookup yields CDR1 SGHTA and CDR2 FQGNSA. The ends were cut back, 3 bases at V and 5 bases at J, with 8 bases in the middle. The CDR3 coding sequence is TGTGCCAGCAGCTTTCAGTTGGACAATGAGCAGTTCTTC. This translates into CASSFQLDNEQFF.

The chain carries TRBV28 and TRBJ2-2, with 8 bases aligning to TRBD2. The CDR3 runs 13 residues. V shed 2 bases and J 13 bases; nucleotides not matched to a gene: 6. CDR1 and CDR2 (germline): MDHEN, SYDVKM. CDR3 sequence reads: CASSLREGRGLFF. The CDR3 DNA is TGTGCCAGCAGTTTACGGGAGGGCCGAGGGCTGTTTTTT.

V gene TRBV7-6 combines with J gene TRBJ2-7; 11 bases align to TRBD1. This CDR3 region has 15 residues. V was pared by 5 bases and J by 1 base, with 4 bases of the junction left unmatched. Germline CDR1 reads SGHVS; CDR2 reads FNYEAQ. The CDR3 DNA sequence: TGTGCCAGCAGCCCCGGACAGGGGGCTTCCTACGAGCAGTACTTC. This translates into CASSPGQGASYEQYF.

V and J are TRBV5-5 and TRBJ1-1, with 9 positions matching TRBD1. Germline lookup yields CDR1 SGHKS and CDR2 YYEKEE (reference sequence). CDR3 length: 15 amino acids. The V segment lost 4 bases and the J segment 5 bases; nucleotides outside the gene matches: 9. The CDR3 DNA is TGTGCCAGCAGCATAATGACAGGGGGAGAGACTGAAGCTTTCTTT. The encoded protein is CASSIMTGGETEAFF.

The chain couples TRBV2 to TRBJ2-7, with TRBD2 identical over 9 bases. Germline loops: CDR1 SNHLY, CDR2 FYNNEI. Trimming at V came to 7 bases and at J to 1 base, leaving 5 bases not matched to a gene. The CDR3 extends over 14 amino acids. The CDR3 DNA follows: TGTGCCAGCATGGGCGGGAGGGTTTCCTACGAGCAGTACTTC. Translating gives CASMGGRVSYEQYF.

This rearrangement joins TRBV7-3 to TRBJ1-4; 12 bases line up with TRBD1. Looked up from germline, CDR1 is SGHTA and CDR2 is FQGTGA. The CDR3 runs to 19 residues. Trimming removed 2 bases from V and 7 bases from J; junction bases left unmatched: 14. CDR3 sequence: CASSLYPPGQGARGEKLFF. For the CDR3, the DNA is TGTGCCAGCAGCTTATACCCACCGGGACAGGGGGCGAGGGGTGAAAAACTGTTTTTT.

The genes are TRBV7-9 and TRBJ2-5; the match to TRBD2 covers 14 bases. TRBJ2-7 matches the DNA end more closely, so the J call is doubtful. Germline V gene sequence: CDR1 SEHNR, CDR2 FQNEAQ (reference sequence). The CDR3 length is 16 residues. DNA of the CDR3: TGTGCCAGCAGCTTAGGGGGACTAGCGGGGGCCTACGAGCAGTACTTC. Residues: CASSLGGLAGAYEQYF.

The chain joins TRBV5-1 to TRBJ2-7, with D perhaps matching TRBD1 (6 bases). Trimming stripped 2 bases from V and 3 bases from J, with 12 bases between. Germline CDR1 reads SGHRS; CDR2 reads YFSETQ. The CDR3 has 14 residues. Here the CDR3 reads CASSFQDSYYEQYF. CDR3 sequence (DNA): TGCGCCAGCAGCTTTCAGGACAGCTACTACGAGCAGTACTTC.

The chain employs TRBV19 and TRBJ1-2; TRBD1 aligns across 9 bases. V lost 3 bases, J lost 2 bases, and 7 bases stayed unmatched. This CDR3 has 16 residues. In germline, CDR1 is LNHDA, CDR2 SQIVND (reference sequence). Here the CDR3 DNA reads TGTGCCAGTAGTATTGGGACAGGGAGGGCCAACTATGGCTACACCTTC. Translated: CASSIGTGRANYGYTF.

This chain joins TRBV6-6 and TRBJ2-1, with D maybe TRBD1 (6 bases). CDR1 is MNHNY, CDR2 SVGAGI, per germline (reference sequence). The CDR3 length is 14 residues. With 6 bases removed from V and 1 base from J, the gap between germline ends came to 10 bases. The CDR3 loop reads CASSKDSSYNEQFF. In DNA form, the CDR3 reads TGTGCCAGCAGCAAGGACAGTTCCTACAATGAGCAGTTCTTC.